Each of the 16 T cell receptor beta chains below was sequenced from the same sample in a study of graft-versus-host responses after intestinal transplantation. The researchers put some 200,000 CFSE-labeled responder cells into plates with some 200,000 irradiated, violet-dye-labeled stimulator cells. The repertoire was sequenced with immunoSEQ multiplex PCR; TCRdb's copy has only in-frame clones and lacks some. Here the sample spans roughly 15,000 clones, around two fifths being singletons. The sequenced sample was alloreactive CD8+ T cells from a mixed lymphocyte reaction culture, obtained before intestinal transplant. Subset described: CFSE-low proliferating T cells sorted from roughly 6-day pre-transplant mixed lymphocyte reaction (GvH or HvG direction). The receptors come from a human patient who received an intestinal transplant.

This chain joins TRBV2 and TRBJ1-1, with 8 bases fitting TRBD1. This CDR3 has 16 residues. Germline CDR1 SNHLY, CDR2 FYNNEI. The trim removed 5 bases at V and 3 bases at J, leaving 11 bases unmatched. For the CDR3, the DNA is TGTGCCAGCAGTCCCCCCCGACAGGGGATATACACTGAAGCTTTCTTT. This codes for CASSPPRQGIYTEAFF.

Notes on this clone: This same CDR3 is encoded by further DNA sequences in the sample. J is TRBJ2-7 and V is TRBV6-1; the D gene is possibly TRBD1 (6 bases). In germline, CDR1 is MNHNS, CDR2 SASEGT. The CDR3 has 16 residues. Trimming left V 6 bases short and J 2 bases short, with 20 bases between. The CDR3 sequence is CASSELWGRGAYEQYF. The CDR3 DNA reads as TGTGCCAGCAGCGAACTGTGGGGCAGGGGCGCCTACGAGCAGTACTTC.

The V and J genes are TRBV28 and TRBJ1-2, with 7 bases fitting TRBD1. Trimming removed 4 bases from V and 5 bases from J; junction bases left unmatched: 4. The CDR3 sequence is 13 residues long. CDR1 is MDHEN, CDR2 SYDVKM, per germline. CDR3 bases: TGTGCCAGCAGTTCACAGGGGTGGTATGGCTACACCTTC. Amino acid sequence: CASSSQGWYGYTF.

The chain couples TRBV11-2 to TRBJ1-2; 9 nucleotides align to TRBD1. CDR1 and CDR2 from the germline V gene are SGHAT and FQNNGV. V dropped 1 base and J dropped 10; count of bases not matched to a gene: 13. The CDR3 is made up of 16 amino acids. CDR3 region: CASSLAWGGQGLDYTF. CDR3 nucleotides: TGTGCCAGCAGCTTAGCGTGGGGGGGACAGGGCCTCGACTACACCTTC.

V gene TRBV30 combines with J gene TRBJ1-1, with no clear D. The V gene lost 0 bases and the J gene lost 3 bases, with 8 bases spanning the gap. This CDR3 contains 13 residues. Germline lookup yields CDR1 GTSNPN and CDR2 SVGIG (reference sequence). The CDR3 bases are TGTGCCTGGAGTGTAATGCCGGACACTGAAGCTTTCTTT. Protein sequence: CAWSVMPDTEAFF.

The rearrangement joins TRBV6-5 to TRBJ1-3, with D uncertain. Germline CDR1 MNHEY, CDR2 SVGAGI. V lost 2 bases and J 4 bases, leaving 6 bases between the germline ends. This CDR3 region has 13 residues. The CDR3 DNA reads TGTGCCAGCAGTTACACAACAGGAAACACCATATATTTT. This encodes CASSYTTGNTIYF.

The chain employs TRBV2 and TRBJ2-7; D unresolved. Trimming pared 11 bases from V and 0 bases from J, leaving 11 bases between. The germline V gene has CDR1 SNHLY and CDR2 FYNNEI. The CDR3 length is 12 residues. The CDR3 bases are TGTGCCTCACTAATAAGCTCCTACGAGCAGTACTTC. Amino acid sequence: CASLISSYEQYF.

This clone ranks as medium-sized. The V and J genes are TRBV30 and TRBJ1-1; D perhaps matches TRBD1 (5 bases). There are 13 residues in the CDR3. In germline, CDR1 is GTSNPN, CDR2 SVGIG (reference sequence). Trimming took 4 bases from V and 2 from J, leaving 11 bases between them. The CDR3 loop is CAWTDGGNTEAFF. The CDR3 DNA follows: TGTGCCTGGACCGACGGGGGAAACACTGAAGCTTTCTTT.

This clone has more than one count but fewer than ten. The chain couples TRBV7-8 to TRBJ2-1; 11 nucleotides align to TRBD2. This CDR3 is built from 14 residues. The junction had 8 bases not matched to a gene; V was cut back by 6 bases and J by 10 bases. Germline-derived CDR1 and CDR2 are SGHVS and FQNEAQ. The CDR3 loop is CASSRVAGGPEQFF. DNA of the CDR3: TGTGCCAGCAGTAGGGTAGCGGGAGGGCCAGAGCAGTTCTTC.

The rearrangement links TRBV7-2 to TRBJ1-2; D is undetermined. Germline CDR1 and CDR2: SGHTA and FQGNSA. This CDR3 is 17 amino acids long. V was trimmed by 5 bases and J by 4 bases, leaving 23 bases between them. The CDR3 region is CASSTCFGDGKTYGYTF. DNA of the CDR3: TGTGCCAGCAGCACATGTTTCGGAGACGGAAAGACCTATGGCTACACCTTC.

This clone was recorded a few times. CDR3 in amino acids: CASSIVGQAYEQYF. The CDR3 DNA follows: TGTGCCAGTAGTATCGTCGGACAAGCCTACGAGCAGTACTTC. The chain uses TRBV19 and TRBJ2-7; tentative D call: TRBD1 (5 bases). V was shortened by 3 bases and J by 2 bases, with 11 bases between the two germline ends. CDR3 length: 14 amino acids. Germline V gene sequence: CDR1 LNHDA, CDR2 SQIVND (reference sequence).

CDR3 protein: CASSLYAGDPEAFF. The CDR3 region has the DNA TGTGCCAGCAGTCTCTACGCAGGGGACCCTGAAGCTTTCTTT. The chain combines TRBV2 with TRBJ1-1, with D perhaps matching TRBD1 (6 bases). The CDR3 is made up of 14 amino acids. The V end lost 5 bases, the J end lost 6 bases, and 16 bases lay between the germline ends. The germline V gene has CDR1 SNHLY and CDR2 FYNNEI.

V usage is TRBV18 and J usage is TRBJ2-1; no clear D gene. V was pared by 1 base and J by 8 bases, with 15 bases between. The CDR3 contains 15 residues. The V gene's germline CDR1 is KGHSH and CDR2 LQKENI. In nucleotides, the CDR3 is TGTGCCAGCTCACCACGCCTAGTGATGGGTCATGAGCAGTTCTTC. Translation gives CASSPRLVMGHEQFF.

The count of this clone is one. V usage is TRBV6-5 and J usage is TRBJ2-7; D is unclear. The germline V gene encodes CDR1 MNHEY and CDR2 SVGAGI. Deletions cut 5 bases from V and 3 bases from J, with 8 bases between. The CDR3 length is 12 residues. The CDR3 protein is CASSDLSYEQYF. In nucleotides, the CDR3 is TGTGCCAGCAGTGATCTCAGCTACGAGCAGTACTTC.

In its sample, this clone is medium-sized. This chain connects TRBV5-6 to TRBJ1-5; tentative D call: TRBD1 (6 bases). Trimming stripped 0 bases from V and 0 bases from J, with 16 bases between. Germline CDR1 and CDR2: SGHDT and YYEEEE. The length of the CDR3 is 18 residues. The CDR3 region is CASSLGSTGIYSNQPQHF. CDR3 coding DNA: TGTGCCAGCAGCTTGGGATCCACAGGGATCTATAGCAATCAGCCCCAGCATTTT.

The chain joins TRBV4-3 to TRBJ1-2; D gene ambiguous. The V gene's germline CDR1 is LGHNA and CDR2 YSLEER. Trimming stripped 2 bases from V and 0 bases from J, with 10 bases between. The CDR3 length is 15 residues. The DNA of the CDR3 is TGCGCCAGCAGCCAAACCCCGGTGCCTAACTATGGCTACACCTTC. Translating gives CASSQTPVPNYGYTF.